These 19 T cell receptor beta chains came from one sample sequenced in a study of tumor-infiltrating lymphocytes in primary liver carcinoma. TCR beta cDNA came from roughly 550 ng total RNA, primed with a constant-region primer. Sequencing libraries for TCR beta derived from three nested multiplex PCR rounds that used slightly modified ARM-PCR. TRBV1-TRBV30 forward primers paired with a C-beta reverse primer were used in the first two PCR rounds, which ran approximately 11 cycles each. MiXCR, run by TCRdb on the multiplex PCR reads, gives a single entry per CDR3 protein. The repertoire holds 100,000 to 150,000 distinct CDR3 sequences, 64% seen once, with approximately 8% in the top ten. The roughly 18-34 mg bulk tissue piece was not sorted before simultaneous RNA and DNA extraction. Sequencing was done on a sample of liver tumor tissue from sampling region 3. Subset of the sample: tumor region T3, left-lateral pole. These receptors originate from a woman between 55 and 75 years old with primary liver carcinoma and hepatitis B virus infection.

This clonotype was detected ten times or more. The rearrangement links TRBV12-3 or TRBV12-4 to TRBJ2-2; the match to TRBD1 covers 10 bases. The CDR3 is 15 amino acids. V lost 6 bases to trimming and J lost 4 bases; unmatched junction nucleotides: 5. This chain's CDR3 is CASSRDRGSTGELFF. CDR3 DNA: TGTGCCAGCAGCCGGGACAGGGGTAGCACCGGGGAGCTGTTTTTT.

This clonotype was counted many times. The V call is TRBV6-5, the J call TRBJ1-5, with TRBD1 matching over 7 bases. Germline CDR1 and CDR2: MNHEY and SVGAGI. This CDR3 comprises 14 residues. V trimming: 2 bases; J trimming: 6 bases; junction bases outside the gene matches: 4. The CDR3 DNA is TGTGCCAGCAGTTACATGGCAGGGGGTCAGCCCCAGCATTTT. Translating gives CASSYMAGGQPQHF.

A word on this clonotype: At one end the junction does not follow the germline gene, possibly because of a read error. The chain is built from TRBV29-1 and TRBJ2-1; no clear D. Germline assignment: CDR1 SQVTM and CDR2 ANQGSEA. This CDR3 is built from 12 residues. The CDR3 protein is CSVRIDYKEQFF. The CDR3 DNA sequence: TGCAGCGTCAGGATTGATTACAAAGAGCAGTTCTTC.

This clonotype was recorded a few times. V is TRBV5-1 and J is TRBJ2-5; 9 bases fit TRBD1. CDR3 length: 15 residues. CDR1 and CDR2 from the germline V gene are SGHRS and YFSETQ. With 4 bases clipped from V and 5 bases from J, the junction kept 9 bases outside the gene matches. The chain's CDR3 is CASSKGDRVEETQYF. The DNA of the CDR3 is TGCGCCAGCAGCAAGGGGGACAGGGTAGAGGAGACCCAGTACTTC.

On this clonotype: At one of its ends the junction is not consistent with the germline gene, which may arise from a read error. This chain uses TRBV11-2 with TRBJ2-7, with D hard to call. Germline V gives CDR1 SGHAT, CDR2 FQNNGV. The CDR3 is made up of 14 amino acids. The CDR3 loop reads CVSSLEPGPNKQYF. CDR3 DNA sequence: TGTGTCAGCAGCTTAGAGCCGGGTCCGAACAAGCAGTACTTC.

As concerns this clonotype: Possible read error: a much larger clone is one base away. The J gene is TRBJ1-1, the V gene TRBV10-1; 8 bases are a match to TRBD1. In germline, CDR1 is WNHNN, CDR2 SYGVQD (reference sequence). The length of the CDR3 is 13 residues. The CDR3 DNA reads TGCGCCAGCAGCCGGGACAGGAACACTGAAGTTTTCTTT. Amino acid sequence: CASSRDRNTEVFF.

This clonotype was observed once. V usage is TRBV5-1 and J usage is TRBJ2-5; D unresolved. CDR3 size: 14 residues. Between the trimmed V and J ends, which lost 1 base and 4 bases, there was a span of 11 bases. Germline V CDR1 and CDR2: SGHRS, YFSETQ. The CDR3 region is CASSLTRLRETQYF. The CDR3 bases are TGCGCCAGCAGCTTGACGCGACTTCGAGAGACCCAGTACTTC.

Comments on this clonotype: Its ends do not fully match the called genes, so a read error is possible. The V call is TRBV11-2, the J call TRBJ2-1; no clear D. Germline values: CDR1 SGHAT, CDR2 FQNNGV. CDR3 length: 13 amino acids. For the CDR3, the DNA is TGTCCCAGCAGCTTAGACGTATGGCATGAGCAGTTCTTC. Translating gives CPSSLDVWHEQFF.

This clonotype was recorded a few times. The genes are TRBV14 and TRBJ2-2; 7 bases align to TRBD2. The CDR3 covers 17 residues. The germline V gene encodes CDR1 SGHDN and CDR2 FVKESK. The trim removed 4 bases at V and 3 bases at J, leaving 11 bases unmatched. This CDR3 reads CASSPRWASGYTGELFF. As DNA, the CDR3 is TGTGCCAGCAGCCCCCGGTGGGCTAGCGGATACACCGGGGAGCTGTTTTTT.

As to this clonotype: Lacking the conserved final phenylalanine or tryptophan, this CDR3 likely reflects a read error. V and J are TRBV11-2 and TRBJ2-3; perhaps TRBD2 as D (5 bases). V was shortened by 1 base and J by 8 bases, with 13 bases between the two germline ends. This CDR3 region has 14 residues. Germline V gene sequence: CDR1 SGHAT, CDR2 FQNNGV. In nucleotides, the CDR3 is TGTGCCAGCAGCTTAGTTGGGAGCATAGGTACGCAGTATTTG. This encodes CASSLVGSIGTQYL.

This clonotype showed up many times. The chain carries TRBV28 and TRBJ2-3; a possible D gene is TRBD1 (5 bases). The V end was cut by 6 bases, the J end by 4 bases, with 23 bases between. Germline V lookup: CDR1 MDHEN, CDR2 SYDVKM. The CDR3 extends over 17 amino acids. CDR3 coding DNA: TGTGCCAGCAGCACACCCGTCCCAGGGTTTAATCCAGATACGCAGTATTTT. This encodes CASSTPVPGFNPDTQYF.

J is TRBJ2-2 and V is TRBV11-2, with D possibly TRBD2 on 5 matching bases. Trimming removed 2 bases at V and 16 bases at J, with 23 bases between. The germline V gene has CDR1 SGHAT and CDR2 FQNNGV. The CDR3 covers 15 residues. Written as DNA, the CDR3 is TGTGCCAGCAGCTTATTCGGGTCGAACACCGGGGAACAGTTTTTT. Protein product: CASSLFGSNTGEQFF. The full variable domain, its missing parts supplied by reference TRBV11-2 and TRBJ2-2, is EAGVAQSPRYKIIEKRQSVAFWCNPISGHATLYWYQQILGQGPKLLIQFQNNGVVDDSQLPKDRFSAERLKGVDSTLKIQPAKLEDSAVYLCASSLFGSNTGEQFFGEGSRLTVL.

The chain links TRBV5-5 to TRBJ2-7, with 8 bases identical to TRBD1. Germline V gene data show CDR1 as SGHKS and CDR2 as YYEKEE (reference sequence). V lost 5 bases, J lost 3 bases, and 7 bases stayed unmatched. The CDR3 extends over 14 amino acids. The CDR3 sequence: CASSSDRVDYEQYF. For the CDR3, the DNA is TGTGCCAGCAGTTCGGACAGGGTGGACTACGAGCAGTACTTC.

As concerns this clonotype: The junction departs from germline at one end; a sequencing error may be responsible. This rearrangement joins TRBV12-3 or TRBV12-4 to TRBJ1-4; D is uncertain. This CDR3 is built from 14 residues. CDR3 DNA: TGTGTCAGCAGTCCGCAAGGGCAAGGGGAAAAACTGTTTTTT. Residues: CVSSPQGQGEKLFF.

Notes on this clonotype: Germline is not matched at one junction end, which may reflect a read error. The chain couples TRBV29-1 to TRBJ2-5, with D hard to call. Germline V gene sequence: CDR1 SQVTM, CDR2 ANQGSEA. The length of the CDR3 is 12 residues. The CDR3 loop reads CRTSVYQETQNF. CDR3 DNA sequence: TGCAGGACCTCAGTGTATCAAGAGACACAGAACTTC.

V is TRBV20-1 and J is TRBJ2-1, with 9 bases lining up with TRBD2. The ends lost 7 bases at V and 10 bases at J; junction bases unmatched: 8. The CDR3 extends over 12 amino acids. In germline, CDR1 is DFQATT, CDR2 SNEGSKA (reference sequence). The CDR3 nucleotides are TGCAGTGGAGGCGGGGGGGCCTGGGAGCAGTTCTTC. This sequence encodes CSGGGGAWEQFF.

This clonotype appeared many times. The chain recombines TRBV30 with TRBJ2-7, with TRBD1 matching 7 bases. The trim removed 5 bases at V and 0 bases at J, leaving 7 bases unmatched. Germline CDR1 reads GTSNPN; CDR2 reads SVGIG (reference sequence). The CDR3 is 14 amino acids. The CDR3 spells CAWATGDLSYEQYF. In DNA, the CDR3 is TGTGCCTGGGCTACAGGGGACCTCTCCTACGAGCAGTACTTC.

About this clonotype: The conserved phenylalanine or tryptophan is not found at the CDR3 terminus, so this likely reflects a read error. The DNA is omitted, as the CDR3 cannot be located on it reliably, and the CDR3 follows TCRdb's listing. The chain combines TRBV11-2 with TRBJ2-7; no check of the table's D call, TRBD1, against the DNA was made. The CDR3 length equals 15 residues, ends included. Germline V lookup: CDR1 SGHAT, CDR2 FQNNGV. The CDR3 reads CASSSHLGQIYEQYI.

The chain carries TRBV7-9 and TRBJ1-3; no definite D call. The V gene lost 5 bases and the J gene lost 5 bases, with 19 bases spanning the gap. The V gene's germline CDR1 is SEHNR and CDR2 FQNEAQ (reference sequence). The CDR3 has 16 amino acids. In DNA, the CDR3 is TGTGCCAGCAGCCCGAGGGCCGCAGCCGCCAGAAACACCATATATTTT. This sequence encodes CASSPRAAAARNTIYF.